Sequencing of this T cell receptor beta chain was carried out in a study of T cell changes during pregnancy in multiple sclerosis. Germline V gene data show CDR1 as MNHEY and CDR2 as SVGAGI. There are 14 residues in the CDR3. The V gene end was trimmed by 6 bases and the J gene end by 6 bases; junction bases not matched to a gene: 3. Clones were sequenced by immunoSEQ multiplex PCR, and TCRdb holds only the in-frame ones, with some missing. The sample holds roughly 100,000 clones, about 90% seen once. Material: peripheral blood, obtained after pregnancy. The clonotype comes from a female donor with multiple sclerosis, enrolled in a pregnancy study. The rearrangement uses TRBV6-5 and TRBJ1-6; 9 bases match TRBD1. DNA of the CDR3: TGTGCCAGCAGGGCGGGACAGGGTAATTCACCCCTCCACTTT. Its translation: CASRAGQGNSPLHF.